A single sample gave rise to the 26 T cell receptor beta chains below, sequenced in a study of T cell repertoires in cytomegalovirus infection. TCRdb processed the reads anew with MiXCR; each CDR3 protein has one entry. The repertoire includes 680,000 or so distinct CDR3 sequences, under 40% of them detected once, and about 2.8% sits in the top ten. The sequenced material came from PBMCs. The receptors shown here come from a human donor in good health (CMV status not recorded). Some clones in this sample may be carry-over from other donors' samples.

The chain joins TRBV11-2 to TRBJ1-3; 8 nucleotides line up with TRBD1. CDR3 size: 18 residues. The germline CDR1 and CDR2 sequences are SGHAT and FQNNGV. J was trimmed by 5 bases and V by 3 bases; bases with no gene match: 15. CDR3 sequence: CASSFPSGRGQVRNTIYF. The CDR3 bases are TGTGCCAGCAGCTTTCCCTCGGGCAGGGGGCAAGTTCGAAACACCATATATTTT.

This clonotype was observed a handful of times. The chain combines TRBV10-3 with TRBJ2-1; unclear D gene. The V end was cut by 1 base, the J end by 8 bases, with 6 bases between. CDR3 size: 12 residues. Germline V gives CDR1 ENHRY, CDR2 SYGVKD. The CDR3 DNA reads as TGTGCCATCAGTGAGTACGGCTATGAGCAGTTCTTC. Translating it yields CAISEYGYEQFF.

This clonotype was observed a few times. The chain joins TRBV5-1 to TRBJ2-2; possibly TRBD2 for D (6 bases). CDR1 is SGHRS, CDR2 YFSETQ, per germline. V lost 4 bases, J lost 5 bases, and 12 bases lay in between. The CDR3 length is 14 residues. The CDR3 spells CASSPGDGTGELFF. The CDR3 DNA reads TGCGCCAGCAGCCCGGGGGACGGAACCGGGGAGCTGTTTTTT.

This clonotype has at least ten counts. The chain couples TRBV7-9 to TRBJ1-6, with TRBD1 matching 11 bases. The CDR3 consists of 15 residues. The germline CDR1 and CDR2 sequences are SEHNR and FQNEAQ (reference sequence). V lost 3 bases, J lost 10 bases, and 5 bases stayed unmatched. DNA of the CDR3: TGTGCCAGCAGCTTTTTCCGGGACAGGGGGTCACCCCTCCACTTT. The encoded protein is CASSFFRDRGSPLHF.

The chain joins TRBV4-2 to TRBJ2-2; maybe TRBD1 (5 bases). The V gene's germline CDR1 is LGHNA and CDR2 YNFKEQ. The CDR3 has 18 amino acids. Trimming pared 0 bases from V and 0 bases from J, leaving 14 bases between. The CDR3 loop is CASSQEGVAGSNTGELFF. CDR3 coding DNA: TGTGCCAGCAGCCAAGAAGGAGTGGCAGGGTCGAACACCGGGGAGCTGTTTTTT.

The chain combines TRBV29-1 with TRBJ2-3, with 8 bases matching TRBD1. CDR1 and CDR2 (germline): SQVTM, ANQGSEA. The CDR3 covers 16 residues. The V segment lost 8 bases and the J segment 3 bases; nucleotides outside the gene matches: 16. The CDR3 DNA sequence: TGCAGCCTCCTCGGGGCGGCAGGGGGCAGGACAGATACGCAGTATTTT. Residues: CSLLGAAGGRTDTQYF.

Concerning this clonotype itself: Mismatch with germline at one junction end may stem from a read error. The chain combines TRBV7-4 with TRBJ1-2, with a possible D match to TRBD1 (5 bases). This CDR3 contains 13 residues. CDR1 and CDR2 (germline): SGHVT, SQSDAQ. CDR3 DNA sequence: TGTGCCAGCAGCCAGAACACGGGGCTGGGCTACACTTTC. Translated, it gives CASSQNTGLGYTF. The variable domain in full, with the rest retrieved from reference TRBV7-4 and TRBJ1-2, is GAGVSQSPRYKVAKRGRDVALRCDSISGHVTLYWYRQTLGQGSEVLTYSQSDAQRDKSGRPSGRFSAERPERSVSTLKIQRTEQGDSAVYLCASSQNTGLGYTFGSGTRLTVV.

To note about this clonotype: Likely a read error: the CDR3 ends without its conserved phenylalanine or tryptophan. This rearrangement joins TRBV5-1 to TRBJ2-7, with D perhaps matching TRBD1 (6 bases). The germline V and J ends were trimmed by 6 bases and 0 bases, with 16 bases remaining between them. The CDR3 sequence is 15 residues long. From germline, CDR1 is SGHRS and CDR2 YFSETQ. The CDR3 loop is CASTRGDTSSYEQYC. The CDR3 region has the DNA TGCGCCAGCACCCGAGGGGACACCAGCTCCTACGAGCAGTACTGC.

The chain carries TRBV11-3 and TRBJ1-2; a possible D gene is TRBD1 (5 bases). The length of the CDR3 is 13 residues. Germline CDR1 reads SGHNT; CDR2 reads YENEEA. V lost 0 bases, J lost 8 bases, and 10 bases lay in between. The CDR3 loop reads CASSLEGARGYTF. CDR3 DNA: TGTGCCAGCAGCTTAGAAGGGGCGCGAGGCTACACCTTC.

In the case of this clonotype: Possible read error: a much larger clone is one base away. The chain recombines TRBV11-2 with TRBJ1-1; D not resolved. The V gene lost 3 bases and the J gene lost 1 base, with 6 bases spanning the gap. This CDR3 is 13 amino acids long. Germline V CDR1 and CDR2: SGHAT, FQNNGV. The CDR3 DNA sequence: TGTGCCAGCAGCTTCGAACAGAACACTGAAGCTTTCTTT. Translated, it gives CASSFEQNTEAFF.

This clonotype came up a few times. The chain combines TRBV30 with TRBJ2-3; 8 nucleotides line up with TRBD2. The length of the CDR3 is 20 residues. Germline-derived CDR1 and CDR2 are GTSNPN and SVGIG (reference sequence). Trimming removed 1 base from V and 0 bases from J; junction bases left unmatched: 18. The chain's CDR3 is CAWSARLASNRITSTDTQYF. As DNA, the CDR3 is TGTGCCTGGAGTGCACGACTAGCGAGTAACCGAATCACTAGCACAGATACGCAGTATTTT.

The V call is TRBV6-6, the J call TRBJ2-1, with 8 bases aligning to TRBD2. Trimming cost V 7 bases and J 7 bases; bases outside gene matches: 6. There are 13 residues in the CDR3. The germline V gene encodes CDR1 MNHNY and CDR2 SVGAGI (reference sequence). The CDR3 loop is CASMTSEWNEQFF. CDR3 coding DNA: TGTGCCAGCATGACTAGCGAGTGGAATGAGCAGTTCTTC.

This clonotype was seen repeatedly, ten times or more. The rearrangement uses TRBV7-2 and TRBJ2-7, with D perhaps being TRBD1 or TRBD2 (5 bases each). V was cut by 5 bases and J by 0 bases, with 14 bases left in between. Germline assignment: CDR1 SGHTA and CDR2 FQGNSA. This CDR3 region has 15 residues. The CDR3 region has the DNA TGTGCCAGCAGCCTTATCGCAGGGAGCTCCTACGAGCAGTACTTC. Residues: CASSLIAGSSYEQYF. Together with reference TRBV7-2 and TRBJ2-7, the CDR3 gives the full variable domain: GAGVSQSPSNKVTEKGKDVELRCDPISGHTALYWYRQSLGQGLEFLIYFQGNSAPDKSGLPSDRFSAERTGGSVSTLTIQRTQQEDSAVYLCASSLIAGSSYEQYFGPGTRLTVT.

The chain couples TRBV5-1 to TRBJ2-2, with a possible D match to TRBD1 (5 bases). CDR1 and CDR2 (germline): SGHRS, YFSETQ. The CDR3 contains 14 residues. V lost 1 base and J 7 bases, leaving 11 bases between the germline ends. CDR3 nucleotide sequence: TGCGCCAGCAGCTTGCCTCAGGGTGGCGGGGAGCTGTTTTTT. This gives the protein CASSLPQGGGELFF.

The chain uses TRBV7-8 and TRBJ1-1, with D possibly TRBD1 on 5 matching bases. The CDR3 totals 15 residues. The germline V gene has CDR1 SGHVS and CDR2 FQNEAQ. Trimming left V 2 bases short and J 1 base short, with 11 bases between. In DNA form, the CDR3 reads TGTGCCAGCAGCTTACTGGGACCGACGAACACTGAAGCTTTCTTT. The encoded protein is CASSLLGPTNTEAFF.

This clonotype was seen ten or more times. This sequence joins TRBV7-8 and TRBJ2-3; D is uncertain. Between the trimmed V and J ends, which lost 1 base and 0 bases, there was a span of 8 bases. Per germline, CDR1 SGHVS and CDR2 FQNEAQ. The CDR3 length is 15 residues. The CDR3: CASSLGVGSTDTQYF. The CDR3, as DNA: TGTGCCAGCAGCTTAGGCGTAGGGAGCACAGATACGCAGTATTTT.

This sequence joins TRBV5-6 and TRBJ1-2; D gene unclear. The CDR3 is made up of 15 amino acids. Germline V gene data show CDR1 as SGHDT and CDR2 as YYEEEE. V was clipped by 2 bases and J by 0 bases, with 11 bases between them. The CDR3 sequence is CASSFGPVTNYGYTF. The CDR3 DNA is TGTGCCAGCAGCTTTGGGCCAGTTACTAACTATGGCTACACCTTC.

The V call is TRBV25-1, the J call TRBJ2-5; D unclear. Germline loops: CDR1 MGHDK, CDR2 SYGVNS. The length of the CDR3 is 14 residues. V was shortened by 1 base and J by 1 base, with 7 bases between the two germline ends. In nucleotides, the CDR3 is TGTGCCAGCAGTGAATTTAGGGCCCAAGAGACCCAGTACTTC. Amino acid sequence: CASSEFRAQETQYF.

There are many counts of this clonotype. The chain carries TRBV7-2 and TRBJ2-3; TRBD2 matches at 8 bases. The germline V gene has CDR1 SGHTA and CDR2 FQGNSA. V shed 3 bases, J shed 1 base, and the junction held 3 bases outside the gene matches. CDR3 length: 15 residues. Here the CDR3 reads CASSLGAGGTDTQYF. In DNA, the CDR3 is TGTGCCAGCAGCTTGGGAGCGGGGGGCACAGATACGCAGTATTTT. Combining the CDR3 with reference TRBV7-2 and TRBJ2-3 gives the whole variable domain GAGVSQSPSNKVTEKGKDVELRCDPISGHTALYWYRQSLGQGLEFLIYFQGNSAPDKSGLPSDRFSAERTGGSVSTLTIQRTQQEDSAVYLCASSLGAGGTDTQYFGPGTRLTVL.

This clonotype was detected ten times or more. A junction boundary mismatches the germline segment, possibly from a read error. The chain joins TRBV7-6 to TRBJ2-5; TRBD1 is a possible D gene (5 bases). Per the germline V gene, CDR1 is SGHVS and CDR2 is FNYEAQ. The CDR3 is 15 amino acids. DNA for the CDR3: TGTGCTAGCAGCCTCACCGCTGGGGCGGCAGAGACCCAGTACTTC. Translating it yields CASSLTAGAAETQYF.

Turning to this clonotype: A much larger clone differs by one base, so this may be a read error. The conserved final phenylalanine or tryptophan is absent from the CDR3, which likely points to a read error. The chain is built from TRBV7-6 and TRBJ2-1, with TRBD2 matching over 8 bases. This CDR3 spans 16 amino acids. CDR1 SGHVS and CDR2 FNYEAQ come from the germline V gene. V gave up 1 base and J gave up 9 bases; unmatched junction bases: 11. The CDR3 nucleotides are TGTGCCAGCAGCTTAGGGGGACTAGTGGTACCGGTTGAGCAGTTCTTA. It is translated as CASSLGGLVVPVEQFL.

J is TRBJ2-1 and V is TRBV6-5; 13 positions agree with TRBD2. This CDR3 region has 16 residues. With V trimmed by 0 bases and J by 7 bases, 3 bases remained unmatched. Germline CDR1 MNHEY, CDR2 SVGAGI. The CDR3: CASSYSRLAGGNEQFF. The DNA for the CDR3 is TGTGCCAGCAGTTACTCTAGACTAGCGGGAGGAAATGAGCAGTTCTTC.

This clonotype was recorded a few times. The V and J genes are TRBV7-2 and TRBJ2-1; D possibly corresponds to TRBD2 (5 bases). The CDR3 runs to 16 residues. The germline V gene encodes CDR1 SGHTA and CDR2 FQGNSA. The ends were cut back, 7 bases at V and 2 bases at J, with 18 bases in the middle. The CDR3 loop is CASKDPHSETYNEQFF. As DNA, the CDR3 is TGTGCCAGCAAGGATCCTCATAGCGAAACCTACAATGAGCAGTTCTTC.

DNA of the CDR3: TGTGCCAGCAGGCCCGACAGGGGAAGGGAAAAACTGTTTTTT. Its translation is CASRPDRGREKLFF. The rearrangement joins TRBV12-3 or TRBV12-4 to TRBJ1-4, with 8 bases fitting TRBD1. The V segment lost 6 bases and the J segment 8 bases; nucleotides outside the gene matches: 8. This CDR3 comprises 14 residues.

The V call is TRBV25-1, the J call TRBJ2-1; 9 bases agree with TRBD2. V lost 4 bases to trimming and J lost 8 bases; unmatched junction nucleotides: 15. The CDR3 contains 17 residues. CDR1 and CDR2 (germline): MGHDK, SYGVNS. In DNA form, the CDR3 reads TGTGCCAGCAGTGGTTTGGCGGGAGGGCCTATCTTTGATGAGCAGTTCTTC. Its protein product is CASSGLAGGPIFDEQFF. Full variable domain (outside the CDR3, taken from reference TRBV25-1 and TRBJ2-1): EADIYQTPRYLVIGTGKKITLECSQTMGHDKMYWYQQDPGMELHLIHYSYGVNSTEKGDLSSESTVSRIRTEHFPLTLESARPSHTSQYLCASSGLAGGPIFDEQFFGPGTRLTVL.

This clonotype showed up just a few times. The CDR3 bases are TGTGCCAGCAGCCCGCGGGGGTTAGGTGCGGGAGGGGCCTACGAGCAGTACTTC. It yields the protein CASSPRGLGAGGAYEQYF. The chain uses TRBV7-2 and TRBJ2-7; 9 positions agree with TRBD2. Trimming removed 5 bases from V and 2 bases from J; junction bases left unmatched: 16. Germline CDR1 and CDR2: SGHTA and FQGNSA. The CDR3 runs 18 residues.